What follows are 31 T cell receptor beta chains derived from one specimen sequenced in a study of blood T cell repertoires in COVID-19. Libraries were prepared by immunoSEQ multiplex PCR; TCRdb keeps only in-frame clonotypes and omits some of them. The sample contains 30,000 to 40,000 clones, more than 80% of which appear only once. The source material was peripheral blood. Receptors were obtained from a man in his 60s with active or convalescent COVID-19.

The rearrangement links TRBV20-1 to TRBJ2-5; D is unresolved. The CDR3 is made up of 11 amino acids. V lost 3 bases and J 5 bases, leaving 7 bases between the germline ends. Germline CDR1 and CDR2: DFQATT and SNEGSKA (reference sequence). CDR3 coding DNA: TGCAGTGCTAGTTCTACGGAGACCCAGTACTTC. This gives the protein CSASSTETQYF.

This chain links TRBV7-2 with TRBJ2-5; maybe TRBD2 (6 bases). From germline, CDR1 is SGHTA and CDR2 FQGNSA. The CDR3 runs to 12 residues. Trimming removed 5 bases at V and 5 bases at J, with 9 bases between. In DNA, the CDR3 is TGTGCCAGCAGCCCAGGGAGGGAGACCCAGTACTTC. Amino acid sequence: CASSPGRETQYF.

This chain uses TRBV4-1 with TRBJ2-1; the match to TRBD2 covers 8 bases. Per germline, CDR1 MGHRA and CDR2 YSYEKL. This CDR3 spans 15 amino acids. Trimming removed 3 bases from V and 9 bases from J; junction bases left unmatched: 10. The CDR3 is CASSHIAGTRVEQFF. The CDR3 DNA reads as TGCGCCAGCAGCCATATAGCGGGGACGCGCGTTGAGCAGTTCTTC.

This clone was observed once. The gene calls are TRBV5-4 and TRBJ2-3, with 9 nucleotides matching TRBD1. V lost 4 bases to trimming and J lost 4 bases; unmatched junction nucleotides: 13. The CDR3 sequence is 17 residues long. Per the germline V gene, CDR1 is SGHNT and CDR2 is YYREEE (reference sequence). The CDR3 DNA reads as TGTGCCAGCAGCGGCATAGGGTTGACAGGGGGGGCAGATACGCAGTATTTT. Its translation: CASSGIGLTGGADTQYF.

The CDR3 is CASSQGQITGELFF. DNA of the CDR3: TGTGCCAGCAGCCAGGGACAGATAACCGGGGAGCTGTTTTTT. V is TRBV4-2 and J is TRBJ2-2, with 7 nucleotides matching TRBD1. J lost 5 bases, V lost 3 bases, and 3 bases had no gene match. This CDR3 spans 14 amino acids. CDR1 is LGHNA and CDR2 is YNFKEQ in the germline V gene.

V is TRBV28 and J is TRBJ1-6; maybe TRBD1 (6 bases). CDR1 and CDR2 (germline): MDHEN, SYDVKM. The CDR3 spans 15 residues. V dropped 4 bases and J dropped 7 bases, with 14 bases sitting between them. CDR3 sequence (DNA): TGTGCCAGCAGTTCGGGACACGGGAGGAATTCACCCCTCCACTTT. This sequence encodes CASSSGHGRNSPLHF.

The chain has TRBV7-9 and TRBJ2-2; TRBD2 matches at 7 bases. The V gene end was trimmed by 6 bases and the J gene end by 0 bases; junction bases not matched to a gene: 7. There are 16 residues in the CDR3. CDR1 is SEHNR, CDR2 FQNEAQ, per germline (reference sequence). CDR3 nucleotides: TGTGCCAGCAGGTCAACGGGGGGTTCGAACACCGGGGAGCTGTTTTTT. This codes for CASRSTGGSNTGELFF.

The chain combines TRBV12-3 or TRBV12-4 with TRBJ2-7; 10 bases map to TRBD1. Germline trimming cut 6 bases from V and 6 bases from J; bases unmatched to any gene: 5. This CDR3 has 13 amino acids. CDR3 nucleotide sequence: TGTGCCAGCAGCCACGGGACAGGGGCCGAGCAGTACGTC. Translating gives CASSHGTGAEQYV.

The chain carries TRBV10-1 and TRBJ2-3; TRBD2 agrees at 8 bases. The CDR3 has 15 amino acids. The trim removed 6 bases at V and 5 bases at J, leaving 10 bases unmatched. Germline CDR1 is WNHNN and CDR2 is SYGVQD (reference sequence). In DNA, the CDR3 is TGCGCCAGCAGCTTAGCGGGGTCGCGTAAAGATACGCAGTATTTT. This sequence encodes CASSLAGSRKDTQYF.

The J gene is TRBJ2-1, the V gene TRBV7-9; 8 nucleotides match TRBD2. Germline V gene lookup returns CDR1 SEHNR and CDR2 FQNEAQ (reference sequence). J was trimmed by 8 bases and V by 3 bases; bases with no gene match: 6. The CDR3 sequence is 14 residues long. The CDR3 DNA sequence: TGTGCCAGCAGCTTGTGGGGACTAGGGGATGAGCAGTTCTTC. Protein product: CASSLWGLGDEQFF.

This clone was seen a single time. V gene TRBV10-2 combines with J gene TRBJ2-1; D gene unclear. Trimming pared 3 bases from V and 0 bases from J, leaving 9 bases between. This CDR3 contains 15 residues. CDR1 WSHSY and CDR2 SAAADI come from the germline V gene. CDR3 in amino acids: CASSDPRSSYNEQFF. The DNA for the CDR3 is TGCGCCAGCAGTGATCCTAGGAGCTCCTACAATGAGCAGTTCTTC.

The chain couples TRBV6-5 to TRBJ1-1, with TRBD1 matching 8 bases. The germline V gene has CDR1 MNHEY and CDR2 SVGAGI. Unmatched junction bases numbered 5, after V lost 5 bases and J lost 3 bases. The CDR3 is made up of 14 amino acids. In DNA, the CDR3 is TGTGCCAGCAGTATTCACAGGGGGGACACTGAAGCTTTCTTT. It yields the protein CASSIHRGDTEAFF.

The V gene is TRBV19, the J gene TRBJ1-1; no clear D. In germline, CDR1 is LNHDA, CDR2 SQIVND (reference sequence). This CDR3 has 14 amino acids. V was cut by 10 bases and J by 2 bases, with 17 bases left in between. This CDR3 reads CATRQVNGNTEAFF. In DNA form, the CDR3 reads TGTGCCACCCGTCAGGTCAATGGAAACACTGAAGCTTTCTTT.

J is TRBJ2-1 and V is TRBV7-9; TRBD2 matches at 10 bases. The CDR3 extends over 14 amino acids. J was trimmed by 5 bases and V by 3 bases; bases with no gene match: 1. The germline CDR1 and CDR2 sequences are SEHNR and FQNEAQ (reference sequence). CDR3 DNA sequence: TGTGCCAGCAGCTTTGGACTAGCGGACAATGAGCAGTTCTTC. It encodes CASSFGLADNEQFF.

The chain links TRBV28 to TRBJ2-7; TRBD1 matches at 9 bases. CDR1 is MDHEN, CDR2 SYDVKM, per germline. The V gene end was trimmed by 6 bases and the J gene end by 6 bases; junction bases not matched to a gene: 12. The CDR3 has 15 residues. The CDR3 DNA follows: TGTGCCAGCAGCTTCCACTCGACAGGGGGGGTCGAGCAGTACGTC. Residues: CASSFHSTGGVEQYV.

The V gene is TRBV6-6, the J gene TRBJ1-4, with D perhaps TRBD1 (5 bases). The germline CDR1 and CDR2 sequences are MNHNY and SVGAGI (reference sequence). Trimming took off 10 bases at V and 7 bases at J, with 16 bases between the two ends. There are 13 residues in the CDR3. The CDR3 nucleotides are TGTGCCACCGGAAGGGGTTTGGGTGAAAAACTGTTTTTT. It codes for CATGRGLGEKLFF.

The rearrangement links TRBV4-1 to TRBJ1-2; no definite D call. Germline V CDR1 and CDR2: MGHRA, YSYEKL. The V and J ends lost 1 base and 5 bases respectively, with 14 bases between them. This CDR3 has 15 residues. CDR3 protein: CASSQAPQAFYGYTF. CDR3 nucleotides: TGCGCCAGCAGCCAAGCTCCTCAGGCCTTTTATGGCTACACCTTC.

A remark on this clone: Other nucleotide sequences in the sample specify the same CDR3. The rearrangement links TRBV20-1 to TRBJ2-7; no firm D call. V lost 2 bases to trimming and J lost 5 bases, with 7 bases between them. The CDR3 is 11 amino acids. Germline-derived CDR1 and CDR2 are DFQATT and SNEGSKA (reference sequence). CDR3 sequence reads: CSARSGHEQYV. The CDR3 coding sequence is TGCAGTGCTAGATCGGGTCACGAGCAGTACGTC.

By share, this clone ranks as medium-sized. The genes are TRBV5-1 and TRBJ1-6, with a tentative D call TRBD1 (5 bases). Germline assignment: CDR1 SGHRS and CDR2 YFSETQ. The CDR3 is 14 amino acids. V gave up 2 bases and J gave up 10 bases, with 13 bases separating them. The CDR3 here is CASSLQVWNSPLHF. The DNA for the CDR3 is TGCGCCAGCAGCTTACAGGTTTGGAACTCACCCCTCCACTTT.

This clone was counted at least ten times. The sample contains more than one DNA sequence encoding this CDR3. The chain employs TRBV5-1 and TRBJ1-1; 7 nucleotides match TRBD1. V lost 0 bases and J lost 0; bases outside the gene matches: 2. The germline V gene encodes CDR1 SGHRS and CDR2 YFSETQ. The CDR3 runs to 15 residues. CDR3 region: CASSLGGQMNTEAFF. The CDR3 nucleotides read TGCGCCAGCAGCTTGGGGGGACAGATGAACACTGAAGCTTTCTTT.

V and J are TRBV18 and TRBJ2-5; perhaps TRBD1 as D (5 bases). Germline V gene lookup returns CDR1 KGHSH and CDR2 LQKENI. The CDR3 has 13 residues. Trimming removed 4 bases at V and 2 bases at J, with 8 bases between. CDR3: CASSQRQQETQYF. The CDR3 region has the DNA TGTGCCAGCTCACAGAGACAGCAAGAGACCCAGTACTTC.

This clone occurred once. The CDR3 here is CASSSGRGETQYF. CDR3 in DNA: TGCGCCAGCAGCTCCGGCAGGGGCGAGACCCAGTACTTC. The chain recombines TRBV5-1 with TRBJ2-5; maybe TRBD1 (6 bases). Germline V gives CDR1 SGHRS, CDR2 YFSETQ. The CDR3 contains 13 residues. Trimming shortened V by 3 bases and J by 5 bases, and 11 bases separated the two germline ends.

V is TRBV5-1 and J is TRBJ1-1; TRBD1 might be the D (5 bases). CDR1 is SGHRS, CDR2 YFSETQ, per germline. V was shortened by 0 bases and J by 1 base, with 7 bases between the two germline ends. The CDR3 is made up of 14 amino acids. CDR3 nucleotides: TGCGCCAGCAGCTTGGTCGGGGGGAACACTGAAGCTTTCTTT. Amino acids: CASSLVGGNTEAFF.

As DNA, the CDR3 is TGTGCCTGGCGCCGAGGCCTCTCGGGGGTTGATACGCAGTATTTT. Translated, it gives CAWRRGLSGVDTQYF. The chain has TRBV30 and TRBJ2-3; D might be TRBD2 (6 bases). Germline V gene data show CDR1 as GTSNPN and CDR2 as SVGIG (reference sequence). Trimming removed 5 bases at V and 6 bases at J, with 21 bases between. The CDR3 is 15 residues long.

This chain joins TRBV7-8 and TRBJ1-1, with TRBD1 as a possible D gene (5 bases). Germline CDR1 and CDR2: SGHVS and FQNEAQ. Trimming pared 5 bases from V and 9 bases from J, leaving 13 bases between. This CDR3 is built from 12 residues. The CDR3 loop reads CASSQGAAKAFF. CDR3 bases: TGTGCCAGCAGCCAAGGGGCAGCCAAAGCTTTCTTT.

The table lists this clone with a count of one. The V call is TRBV5-8, the J call TRBJ1-4, with D possibly TRBD1 on 6 matching bases. The CDR3 consists of 15 residues. From germline, CDR1 is SGHTS and CDR2 YDEGEE. Trimming cost V 4 bases and J 4 bases, with 14 bases left between them. The DNA of the CDR3 is TGTGCCAGCAGCCTGTGGACAGTTAATAATGAAAAACTGTTTTTT. This encodes CASSLWTVNNEKLFF.

V usage is TRBV5-6 and J usage is TRBJ2-3, with D possibly matching TRBD2 (6 bases). The CDR3 has 14 residues. The V gene lost 2 bases and the J gene lost 1 base, with 8 bases spanning the gap. The germline gives CDR1 SGHDT, CDR2 YYEEEE. CDR3 loop: CASSLASGTDTQYF. The CDR3 nucleotides are TGTGCCAGCAGCTTAGCTAGCGGCACAGATACGCAGTATTTT.

The genes are TRBV7-9 and TRBJ2-1; 9 bases map to TRBD2. CDR1 and CDR2 (germline): SEHNR, FQNEAQ (reference sequence). V lost 6 bases and J lost 4; bases outside the gene matches: 7. This CDR3 contains 15 residues. In DNA, the CDR3 is TGTGCCAGCAGACCTGGACTAGCGCAATACAATGAGCAGTTCTTC. This encodes CASRPGLAQYNEQFF.

The chain uses TRBV6-5 and TRBJ1-1; the D is unclear. This CDR3 is 12 amino acids long. CDR1 is MNHEY, CDR2 SVGAGI, per germline. The V gene lost 6 bases and the J gene lost 3 bases, with 8 bases spanning the gap. CDR3 region: CASSGPHTEAFF. CDR3 sequence (DNA): TGTGCCAGCAGCGGTCCCCACACTGAAGCTTTCTTT.

The chain is built from TRBV29-1 and TRBJ1-1; TRBD1 is a possible D gene (6 bases). The germline CDR1 and CDR2 sequences are SQVTM and ANQGSEA. Deletions cut 5 bases from V and 5 bases from J, with 12 bases between. The length of the CDR3 is 12 residues. DNA of the CDR3: TGCAGCGTTCGGGGGGCGCGGACTGAAGCTTTCTTT. Translated, it gives CSVRGARTEAFF.

The V call is TRBV28, the J call TRBJ1-3; D gene uncertain. From germline, CDR1 is MDHEN and CDR2 SYDVKM. V was clipped by 4 bases and J by 0 bases, with 16 bases between them. The CDR3 extends over 17 amino acids. CDR3 sequence: CASSSPSEVSSGNTIYF. CDR3 coding DNA: TGTGCCAGCAGTTCCCCCTCGGAGGTTAGCTCTGGAAACACCATATATTTT.